This T cell receptor (beta chain) was sequenced during a study of blood T cell repertoires in COVID-19. For the study at large: Samples of COVID-19 (acute and convalescent) were obtained from the United States, Italy and Spain. Nucleic acid was either cDNA or gDNA, and it came from T cells, B-cell-depleted T cells, or PBMCs.

The V and J ends lost 7 bases and 4 bases respectively, with 19 bases between them. The CDR3 sequence is 15 residues long. The germline CDR1 and CDR2 sequences are LNHDA and SQIVND (reference sequence). Original analysis: The assay estimated nucleated cells by amplifying reference gene primers. TCRdb keeps only in-frame clones here, not all; method: immunoSEQ multiplex PCR. The DNA was the basis for D and trimming; V, J and clone size are from that table. The table has approximately 210,000 clones, roughly 84% seen once; the top ten hold 20%. This clone came up a few times. The sequencing sample was made of peripheral blood. The chain couples TRBV19 to TRBJ1-2; D is undetermined. This sequence was found in a human donor in a cohort sampled during active COVID-19. The CDR3 loop is CASTTGDGNLYGYTF. CDR3 DNA sequence: TGTGCCAGTACGACGGGAGACGGGAACCTCTATGGCTACACCTTC.